The rows below give T cell receptor beta chains drawn from one sample of a study of beta chain features in type 1 diabetes. The table came from immunoSEQ multiplex PCR; TCRdb's copy has only in-frame clones and leaves some out. This sample has about 240,000 clones, with 25% to 30% found just once. Sequences were obtained from central memory CD4+ T cells from blood. These receptors were obtained from a man aged 25-45 years in good health. CDR3s include the opening cysteine and the closing phenylalanine or tryptophan. Fields, in order: V gene, J gene, D gene, clone size, CDR3 protein, CDR3 DNA. A D gene is named only where the DNA matches it firmly. Clone size is given for some rows only: seen once, a few or many times, or a class if the clone is expanded.

v_gene: TRBV29-1; j_gene: TRBJ2-5; d_gene: .; abundance: .; CDR3aa: CSVGWETQYF; CDR3nt: TGCAGCGTTGGGTGGGAGACCCAGTACTTC
v_gene: TRBV23-1; j_gene: TRBJ1-1; d_gene: TRBD1; abundance: few; CDR3aa: CASSLTGRDEAFF; CDR3nt: TGCGCCAGCAGTCTGACAGGGAGGGATGAAGCTTTCTTT
v_gene: TRBV29-1; j_gene: TRBJ2-4; d_gene: .; abundance: .; CDR3aa: CSVEEAKNIQYF; CDR3nt: TGCAGCGTTGAAGAGGCCAAAAACATTCAGTACTTC
v_gene: TRBV7-2; j_gene: TRBJ2-1; d_gene: .; abundance: .; CDR3aa: CASSLAQTGYGEQFF; CDR3nt: TGTGCCAGCAGCTTAGCGCAAACAGGGTACGGTGAGCAGTTCTTC
v_gene: TRBV9; j_gene: TRBJ1-2; d_gene: .; abundance: .; CDR3aa: CASSVASVRGYGYTF; CDR3nt: TGTGCCAGCAGCGTAGCATCGGTACGGGGCTATGGCTACACCTTC
v_gene: TRBV10-3; j_gene: TRBJ2-5; d_gene: .; abundance: few; CDR3aa: CAISVSGAKETQYF; CDR3nt: TGTGCCATCAGTGTATCCGGGGCAAAAGAGACCCAGTACTTC
v_gene: TRBV2; j_gene: TRBJ1-2; d_gene: TRBD1; abundance: few; CDR3aa: CASRDRDNYGYTF; CDR3nt: TGTGCCAGCAGGGACAGGGATAACTATGGCTACACCTTC
v_gene: TRBV5-1; j_gene: TRBJ2-3; d_gene: TRBD2; abundance: .; CDR3aa: CASSSPPSGSTDTQYF; CDR3nt: TGCGCCAGCAGTTCTCCTCCTAGCGGGAGCACAGATACGCAGTATTTT
v_gene: TRBV29-1; j_gene: TRBJ2-5; d_gene: .; abundance: .; CDR3aa: CSVRQGEQTQYF; CDR3nt: TGCAGCGTTCGTCAGGGTGAACAGACCCAGTACTTC
v_gene: TRBV5-6; j_gene: TRBJ2-7; d_gene: TRBD1; abundance: once; CDR3aa: CASSLPSTGASSYEQYF; CDR3nt: TGTGCCAGCAGCTTGCCCTCGACAGGGGCGAGCTCCTACGAGCAGTACTTC
v_gene: TRBV1; j_gene: TRBJ2-5; d_gene: .; abundance: few; CDR3aa: CTSSQRQGPQETQYF; CDR3nt: TGCACCAGCAGCCAACGACAGGGTCCCCAAGAGACCCAGTACTTC
v_gene: TRBV4-3; j_gene: TRBJ2-2; d_gene: .; abundance: few; CDR3aa: CASSHHLGTGPKGGELFF; CDR3nt: TGCGCCAGCAGCCATCATCTGGGAACGGGACCCAAGGGCGGGGAGCTGTTTTTT
v_gene: TRBV30; j_gene: TRBJ2-7; d_gene: TRBD1; abundance: .; CDR3aa: CAWRGQGPGEQYF; CDR3nt: TGTGCCTGGAGGGGACAGGGGCCGGGAGAGCAGTACTTC
v_gene: TRBV30; j_gene: TRBJ2-2; d_gene: .; abundance: .; CDR3aa: CAWGVAVNTGELFF; CDR3nt: TGTGCCTGGGGAGTAGCGGTGAACACCGGGGAGCTGTTTTTT
v_gene: TRBV7-9; j_gene: TRBJ2-5; d_gene: .; abundance: few; CDR3aa: CASSFWADQETQYF; CDR3nt: TGTGCCAGCAGCTTTTGGGCAGACCAAGAGACCCAGTACTTC
v_gene: TRBV7-2; j_gene: TRBJ2-3; d_gene: .; abundance: .; CDR3aa: CASSPTRVNTQYF; CDR3nt: TGTGCCAGCAGCCCTACGAGGGTGAATACGCAGTATTTT
v_gene: TRBV20-1; j_gene: TRBJ2-1; d_gene: .; abundance: few; CDR3aa: CSARLDEQFF; CDR3nt: TGCAGTGCTAGACTTGATGAGCAGTTCTTC
v_gene: TRBV2; j_gene: TRBJ1-3; d_gene: .; abundance: few; CDR3aa: CASSEGGGAGNTIYF; CDR3nt: TGTGCCAGCAGTGAAGGAGGGGGGGCAGGAAACACCATATATTTT
v_gene: TRBV5-4; j_gene: TRBJ1-1; d_gene: .; abundance: .; CDR3aa: CASSQDRTEAFF; CDR3nt: TGTGCCAGCAGTCAAGATCGAACTGAAGCTTTCTTT
v_gene: TRBV25-1; j_gene: TRBJ2-2; d_gene: .; abundance: few; CDR3aa: CASSEEGITGELFF; CDR3nt: TGTGCCAGCAGTGAAGAAGGTATTACCGGGGAGCTGTTTTTT
v_gene: TRBV30; j_gene: TRBJ1-6; d_gene: .; abundance: .; CDR3aa: CAWSVNSPLHF; CDR3nt: TGTGCCTGGAGTGTAAATTCACCCCTCCACTTT
v_gene: TRBV5-4; j_gene: TRBJ1-1; d_gene: .; abundance: .; CDR3aa: CASSAGHPNTEAFF; CDR3nt: TGTGCCAGCAGTGCGGGACACCCGAACACTGAAGCTTTCTTT
v_gene: TRBV5-1; j_gene: TRBJ1-6; d_gene: .; abundance: .; CDR3aa: CASSSGIYNSPLHF; CDR3nt: TGCGCCAGCAGCTCCGGGATCTATAATTCACCCCTCCACTTT
v_gene: TRBV25-1; j_gene: TRBJ2-7; d_gene: TRBD1; abundance: few; CDR3aa: CASSPWSGTGEAYEQYF; CDR3nt: TGTGCCAGCAGCCCGTGGTCTGGGACAGGGGAAGCCTACGAGCAGTACTTC
v_gene: TRBV7-2; j_gene: TRBJ1-5; d_gene: .; abundance: .; CDR3aa: CASSQDAGSGQPQHF; CDR3nt: TGTGCCAGCAGCCAGGACGCAGGGTCGGGGCAGCCCCAGCATTTT
v_gene: TRBV10-3; j_gene: TRBJ2-3; d_gene: TRBD2; abundance: many; CDR3aa: CAIRRGGLADTDTQYF; CDR3nt: TGTGCCATCAGGAGGGGGGGACTAGCGGACACAGATACGCAGTATTTT
v_gene: TRBV6-6; j_gene: TRBJ2-3; d_gene: .; abundance: once; CDR3aa: CASGGAGTDTQYF; CDR3nt: TGTGCCAGCGGCGGGGCTGGCACAGATACGCAGTATTTT
v_gene: TRBV5-4; j_gene: TRBJ2-6; d_gene: TRBD1; abundance: .; CDR3aa: CASRRQGLSSGANVLTF; CDR3nt: TGTGCCAGCAGACGACAGGGGTTGAGCTCTGGGGCCAACGTCCTGACTTTC
v_gene: TRBV4-1; j_gene: TRBJ2-7; d_gene: .; abundance: .; CDR3aa: CASSQEYLVSYEQYF; CDR3nt: TGCGCCAGCAGCCAAGAGTACCTAGTGTCCTACGAGCAGTACTTC
v_gene: TRBV30; j_gene: TRBJ2-3; d_gene: .; abundance: many; CDR3aa: CAWSVKPTGYTQYF; CDR3nt: TGTGCCTGGAGTGTAAAGCCCACGGGCTATACGCAGTATTTT
v_gene: TRBV7-2; j_gene: TRBJ2-2; d_gene: .; abundance: few; CDR3aa: CASSSDGASNTGELFF; CDR3nt: TGTGCCAGCAGCAGCGACGGGGCATCCAACACCGGGGAGCTGTTTTTT
v_gene: TRBV7-9; j_gene: TRBJ2-3; d_gene: .; abundance: .; CDR3aa: CASSLAGATPLTDTQYF; CDR3nt: TGTGCCAGCAGCTTAGCGGGGGCGACCCCCTTGACAGATACGCAGTATTTT
v_gene: TRBV30; j_gene: TRBJ2-7; d_gene: .; abundance: .; CDR3aa: CASATKLTYEQYF; CDR3nt: TGTGCCTCTGCCACGAAACTGACCTACGAGCAGTACTTC
v_gene: TRBV30; j_gene: TRBJ1-5; d_gene: TRBD1; abundance: few; CDR3aa: CAWNSPGQGTYQPQHF; CDR3nt: TGTGCCTGGAACTCTCCGGGACAGGGAACGTATCAGCCCCAGCATTTT
v_gene: TRBV29-1; j_gene: TRBJ1-1; d_gene: TRBD1; abundance: .; CDR3aa: CSARGQSLNTEAFF; CDR3nt: TGCAGCGCAAGGGGACAGAGCCTGAACACTGAAGCTTTCTTT
v_gene: TRBV27; j_gene: TRBJ2-7; d_gene: .; abundance: .; CDR3aa: CASSSHYEQYF; CDR3nt: TGTGCCAGCAGTTCCCATTACGAGCAGTACTTC
v_gene: TRBV11-2; j_gene: TRBJ2-7; d_gene: TRBD2; abundance: few; CDR3aa: CASSLGTSGSYEQYF; CDR3nt: TGTGCCAGCAGCTTAGGGACTAGCGGGAGCTACGAGCAGTACTTC
v_gene: TRBV28; j_gene: TRBJ2-7; d_gene: .; abundance: few; CDR3aa: CASSSASPYEQYF; CDR3nt: TGTGCCAGCAGTTCTGCTTCCCCCTACGAGCAGTACTTC
v_gene: TRBV7-2; j_gene: TRBJ2-5; d_gene: .; abundance: few; CDR3aa: CASSFRSRETQYF; CDR3nt: TGTGCCAGCAGCTTTAGGTCGCGTGAGACCCAGTACTTC
v_gene: TRBV4-2; j_gene: TRBJ2-1; d_gene: .; abundance: .; CDR3aa: CASSHGGVVEQFF; CDR3nt: TGTGCCAGCAGCCACGGCGGGGTTGTTGAGCAGTTCTTC
v_gene: TRBV27; j_gene: TRBJ2-1; d_gene: .; abundance: many; CDR3aa: CASSRKGTGYEQFF; CDR3nt: TGTGCCAGCAGTAGGAAGGGCACAGGCTATGAGCAGTTCTTC
v_gene: TRBV4-3; j_gene: TRBJ2-7; d_gene: TRBD1; abundance: many; CDR3aa: CASSQDFRTGGKYEQYF; CDR3nt: TGCGCCAGCAGCCAAGACTTCAGGACAGGGGGCAAATACGAGCAGTACTTC
v_gene: TRBV15; j_gene: TRBJ2-7; d_gene: .; abundance: .; CDR3aa: CATSLAGGQTYEQYF; CDR3nt: TGTGCCACCAGCCTAGCCGGGGGACAAACCTACGAGCAGTACTTC